This TCR beta chain came from a study of blood T cell repertoires in COVID-19. From germline, CDR1 is SGHNT and CDR2 YENEEA. Trimming cost V 2 bases and J 4 bases; bases outside gene matches: 3. The CDR3 covers 15 residues. TCRdb keeps only in-frame clones here, not all; method: immunoSEQ multiplex PCR. The repertoire includes 180,000 or so clones, approximately 88% of them detected once, and around 4% sits in the top ten. The receptor's source is a woman aged 30 to 39 with acute or convalescent COVID-19. The sample taken for sequencing was peripheral blood. The J gene is TRBJ2-2, the V gene TRBV11-3; TRBD2 aligns across 8 bases. The CDR3 here is CASSLSGSVTGELFF. In DNA, the CDR3 is TGTGCCAGCAGCTTAAGCGGGAGCGTCACCGGGGAGCTGTTTTTT.